The 4 T cell receptor beta chains presented below share a single source sample, sequenced in a study of long-term antiretroviral therapy in people with HIV. They ran version v3.0 of the immunoSEQ assay at survey level. The table came from immunoSEQ multiplex PCR; TCRdb's copy has only in-frame clones and leaves some out. The sample has approximately 35,000 clones, 60% to 85% seen once. The specimen comprised unsorted PBMCs, sampled 2 years after starting antiretroviral therapy. The receptors were gathered from a woman aged 45 to 65 with HIV.

The J gene is TRBJ2-1, the V gene TRBV5-1, with D tentatively TRBD1 or TRBD2 (5 bases each). The CDR3 runs 15 residues. V was cut by 2 bases and J by 4 bases, with 13 bases left in between. The germline V gene encodes CDR1 SGHRS and CDR2 YFSETQ. The CDR3 loop reads CASSFLGDLYNEQFF. The CDR3 nucleotides read TGCGCCAGCAGCTTCTTGGGGGACCTGTACAATGAGCAGTTCTTC.

The V and J genes are TRBV7-3 and TRBJ2-3; D assignment may be TRBD1 or TRBD2 (5 bases each). The germline CDR1 and CDR2 sequences are SGHTA and FQGTGA. The CDR3 is 15 amino acids. V was trimmed by 0 bases and J by 5 bases, leaving 12 bases between them. In nucleotides, the CDR3 is TGTGCCAGCAGCTTAACCGGGACGGAGGTAGATACGCAGTATTTT. Translated: CASSLTGTEVDTQYF.

This chain uses TRBV7-9 with TRBJ2-4, with TRBD1 identical over 8 bases. The CDR3 loop spans 16 amino acids. Per germline, CDR1 SEHNR and CDR2 FQNEAQ (reference sequence). Trimming cost V 1 base and J 3 bases; bases outside gene matches: 5. The CDR3, as DNA: TGTGCCAGCAGCTTAGGGACAGGGAAAGTCAAAAACATTCAGTACTTC. This translates into CASSLGTGKVKNIQYF.

J is TRBJ2-5 and V is TRBV7-9; 10 nucleotides align to TRBD2. Looked up from germline, CDR1 is SEHNR and CDR2 is FQNEAQ (reference sequence). Trimming removed 4 bases from V and 2 bases from J; junction bases left unmatched: 4. This CDR3 has 15 amino acids. The CDR3 DNA reads as TGTGCCAGCAGCTGGACTAGCGGAACACAAGAGACCCAGTACTTC. As protein: CASSWTSGTQETQYF. The entire variable domain, with the rest obtained from reference TRBV7-9 and TRBJ2-5, is as follows: DTGVSQNPRHKITKRGQNVTFRCDPISEHNRLYWYRQTLGQGPEFLTYFQNEAQLEKSRLLSDRFSAERPKGSFSTLEIQRTEQGDSAMYLCASSWTSGTQETQYFGPGTRLLVL.